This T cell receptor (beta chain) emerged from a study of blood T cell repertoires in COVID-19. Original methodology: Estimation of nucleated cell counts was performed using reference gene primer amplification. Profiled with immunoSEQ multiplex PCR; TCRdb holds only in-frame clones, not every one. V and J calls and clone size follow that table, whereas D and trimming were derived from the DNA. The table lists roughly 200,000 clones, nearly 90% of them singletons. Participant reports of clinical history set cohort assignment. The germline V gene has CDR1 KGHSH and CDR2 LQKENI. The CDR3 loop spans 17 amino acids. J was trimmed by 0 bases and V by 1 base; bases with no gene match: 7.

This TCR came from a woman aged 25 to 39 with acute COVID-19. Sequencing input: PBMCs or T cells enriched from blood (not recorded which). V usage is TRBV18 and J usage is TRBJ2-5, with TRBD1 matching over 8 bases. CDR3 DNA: TGTGCCAGCTCACCACTGGGGACAGGCCTGAACCAAGAGACCCAGTACTTC. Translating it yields CASSPLGTGLNQETQYF.